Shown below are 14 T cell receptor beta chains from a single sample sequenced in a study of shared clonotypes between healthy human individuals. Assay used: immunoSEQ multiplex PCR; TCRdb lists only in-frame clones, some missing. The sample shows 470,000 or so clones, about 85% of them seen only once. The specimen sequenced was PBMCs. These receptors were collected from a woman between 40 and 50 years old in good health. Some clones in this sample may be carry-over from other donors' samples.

Here the CDR3 reads CAISDRLAGTNTGELFF. The CDR3, as DNA: TGTGCCATCAGTGACCGGCTAGCGGGGACGAACACCGGGGAGCTGTTTTTT. This chain joins TRBV10-3 and TRBJ2-2; 9 nucleotides match TRBD2. J lost 0 bases, V lost 3 bases, and 5 bases had no gene match. The CDR3 runs 17 residues. Germline loops: CDR1 ENHRY, CDR2 SYGVKD.

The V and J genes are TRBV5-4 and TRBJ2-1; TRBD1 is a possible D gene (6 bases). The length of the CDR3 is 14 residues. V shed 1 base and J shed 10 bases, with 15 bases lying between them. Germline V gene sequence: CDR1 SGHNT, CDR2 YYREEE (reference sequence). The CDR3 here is CASSLTQGSREQFF. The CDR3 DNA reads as TGTGCCAGCAGCTTGACACAGGGCAGTCGGGAGCAGTTCTTC.

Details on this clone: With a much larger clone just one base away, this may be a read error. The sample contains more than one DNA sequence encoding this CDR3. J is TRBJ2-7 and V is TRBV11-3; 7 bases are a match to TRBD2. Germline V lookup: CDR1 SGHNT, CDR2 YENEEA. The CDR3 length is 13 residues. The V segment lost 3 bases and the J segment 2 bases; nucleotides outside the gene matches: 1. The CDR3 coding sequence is TGTGCCAGCAGCTTGGGACTAACCTACGAGCAGTACTTC. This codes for CASSLGLTYEQYF. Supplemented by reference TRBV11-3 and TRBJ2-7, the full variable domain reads EAGVVQSPRYKIIEKKQPVAFWCNPISGHNTLYWYLQNLGQGPELLIRYENEEAVDDSQLPKDRFSAERLKGVDSTLKIQPAELGDSAVYLCASSLGLTYEQYFGPGTRLTVT.

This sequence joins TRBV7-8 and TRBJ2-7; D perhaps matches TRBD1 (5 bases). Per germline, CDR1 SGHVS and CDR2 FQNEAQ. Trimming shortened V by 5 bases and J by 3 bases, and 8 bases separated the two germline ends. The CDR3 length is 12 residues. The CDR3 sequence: CASSVDNYEQYF. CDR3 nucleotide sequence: TGTGCCAGCAGCGTGGACAACTACGAGCAGTACTTC.

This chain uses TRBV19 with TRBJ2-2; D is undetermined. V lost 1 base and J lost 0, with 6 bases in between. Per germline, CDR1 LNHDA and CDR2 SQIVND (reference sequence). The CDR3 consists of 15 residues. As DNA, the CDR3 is TGTGCCAGTAGTATAGGCAGCTCGAACACCGGGGAGCTGTTTTTT. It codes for CASSIGSSNTGELFF. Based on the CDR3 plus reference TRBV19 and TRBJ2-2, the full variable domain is DGGITQSPKYLFRKEGQNVTLSCEQNLNHDAMYWYRQDPGQGLRLIYYSQIVNDFQKGDIAEGYSVSREKKESFPLTVTSAQKNPTAFYLCASSIGSSNTGELFFGEGSRLTVL.

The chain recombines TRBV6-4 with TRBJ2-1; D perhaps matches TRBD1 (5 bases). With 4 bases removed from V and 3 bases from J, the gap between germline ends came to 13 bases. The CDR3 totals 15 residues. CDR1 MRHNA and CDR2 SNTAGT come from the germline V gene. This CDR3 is CASSAGQGDYNEQFF. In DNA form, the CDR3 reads TGTGCCAGCAGTGCCGGACAAGGTGACTACAATGAGCAGTTCTTC.

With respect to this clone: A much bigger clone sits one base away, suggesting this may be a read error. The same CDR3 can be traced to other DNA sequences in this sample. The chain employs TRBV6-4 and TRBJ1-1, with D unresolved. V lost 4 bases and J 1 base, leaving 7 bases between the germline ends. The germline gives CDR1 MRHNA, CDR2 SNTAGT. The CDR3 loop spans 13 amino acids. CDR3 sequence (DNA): TGTGCCAGCAGTGCCCGACAGAACACTGAAGCTTTCTTT. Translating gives CASSARQNTEAFF.

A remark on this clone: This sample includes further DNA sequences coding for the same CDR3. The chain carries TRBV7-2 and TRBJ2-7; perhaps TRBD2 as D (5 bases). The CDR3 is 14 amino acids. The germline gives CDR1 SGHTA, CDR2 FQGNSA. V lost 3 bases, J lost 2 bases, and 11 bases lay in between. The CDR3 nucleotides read TGTGCCAGCAGCTTTGGAACGGGAACCTACGAGCAGTACTTC. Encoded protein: CASSFGTGTYEQYF.

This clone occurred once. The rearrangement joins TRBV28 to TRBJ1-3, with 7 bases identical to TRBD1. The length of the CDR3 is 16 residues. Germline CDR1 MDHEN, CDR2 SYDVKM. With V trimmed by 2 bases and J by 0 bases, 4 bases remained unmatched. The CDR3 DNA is TGTGCCAGCAGTTTAGGAGGGACAGCCTCTGGAAACACCATATATTTT. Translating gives CASSLGGTASGNTIYF.

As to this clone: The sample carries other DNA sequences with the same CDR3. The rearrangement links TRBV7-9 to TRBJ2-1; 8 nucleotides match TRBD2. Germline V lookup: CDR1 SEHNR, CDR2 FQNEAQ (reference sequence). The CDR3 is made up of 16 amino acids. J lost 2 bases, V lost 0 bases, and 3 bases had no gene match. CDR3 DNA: TGTGCCAGCAGCTTAGCATTAGCGGGAACCTACAATGAGCAGTTCTTC. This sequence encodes CASSLALAGTYNEQFF.

The CDR3 region has the DNA TGTGCCAGCAGCTCAGAGCGGGCCGGGAGGCAGTACTTC. Translation: CASSSERAGRQYF. The V call is TRBV7-2, the J call TRBJ2-7, with D perhaps TRBD2 (6 bases). The CDR3 sequence is 13 residues long. From germline, CDR1 is SGHTA and CDR2 FQGNSA. With 4 bases removed from V and 9 bases from J, the gap between germline ends came to 16 bases.

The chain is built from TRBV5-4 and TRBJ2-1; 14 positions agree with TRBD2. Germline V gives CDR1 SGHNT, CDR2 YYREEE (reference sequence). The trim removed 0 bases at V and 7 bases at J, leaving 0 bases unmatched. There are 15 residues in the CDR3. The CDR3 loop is CASSLGTSGRNEQFF. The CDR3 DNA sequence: TGTGCCAGCAGCTTGGGGACTAGCGGGAGGAATGAGCAGTTCTTC. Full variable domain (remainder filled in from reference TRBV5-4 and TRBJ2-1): ETGVTQSPTHLIKTRGQQVTLRCSSQSGHNTVSWYQQALGQGPQFIFQYYREEENGRGNFPPRFSGLQFPNYSSELNVNALELDDSALYLCASSLGTSGRNEQFFGPGTRLTVL.

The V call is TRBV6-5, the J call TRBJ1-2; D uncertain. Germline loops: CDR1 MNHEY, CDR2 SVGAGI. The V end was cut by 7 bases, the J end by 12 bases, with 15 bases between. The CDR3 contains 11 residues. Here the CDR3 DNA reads TGTGCCAGCAACCCCAGGCGAGGAAACACCTTC. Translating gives CASNPRRGNTF.

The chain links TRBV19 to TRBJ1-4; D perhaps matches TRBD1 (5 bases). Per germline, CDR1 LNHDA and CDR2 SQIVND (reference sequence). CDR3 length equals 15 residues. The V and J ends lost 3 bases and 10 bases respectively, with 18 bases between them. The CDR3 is CASSIGPQRRGKLFF. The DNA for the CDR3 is TGTGCCAGTAGTATCGGACCCCAGCGAAGGGGAAAACTGTTTTTT. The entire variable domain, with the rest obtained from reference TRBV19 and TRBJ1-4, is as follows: DGGITQSPKYLFRKEGQNVTLSCEQNLNHDAMYWYRQDPGQGLRLIYYSQIVNDFQKGDIAEGYSVSREKKESFPLTVTSAQKNPTAFYLCASSIGPQRRGKLFFGSGTQLSVL.